The clone carrying this T cell receptor beta chain occurred a few times. Its matching antigen is unknown. Amplification of TCR beta used genomic DNA extracted from peripheral blood. These data come from a study of T cell repertoires in aging, cancer and after chemotherapy. The study's findings and limits: Compared with age-matched healthy donors, untreated hematological or solid cancer patients showed higher blood TCR clonality.

Rearranged V-D-J TRB sequences were amplified with a mixed TRB-A/B primer pool. Each CDR3 protein gets one entry after TCRdb re-called the multiplex PCR reads with MiXCR. The sample lists 8,000 to 10,000 distinct CDR3 sequences; 24% were seen once. Germline V CDR1 and CDR2: SEHNR, FQNEAQ (reference sequence). The CDR3 has 12 amino acids. Trimming cost V 4 bases and J 10 bases; bases outside gene matches: 2. The gene calls are TRBV7-9 and TRBJ1-3; 9 bases agree with TRBD1. The sample was blood. The sequence was collected from a human donor in good health. The CDR3: CASSYGQGTIYF. DNA for the CDR3: TGTGCCAGCAGCTATGGACAGGGGACCATATATTTT.